The entry below gives a single T cell receptor (beta chain) sequence along with its context. Antigen specificity is unknown. CDR1 and CDR2 (germline): MNHEY, SMNVEV (reference sequence). The CDR3 contains 17 residues. After removal of 6 bases from V and 5 bases from J, the junction contained 10 bases not matched to a gene. The study sequenced cultured CD4+ T cell DNA using the Oncomine TCR Beta short-read assay. TCRdb used MiXCR to reprocess the PCR reads, holding one entry per CDR3 protein. The data show roughly 16,000 distinct CDR3 sequences, 70% to 80% seen once. As for treatment: approximately 9-day PBMC culture with coronavirus spike peptide pools or control peptides (ViraFEST assay). PBMCs, plated at two million per well, were grown in the presence of 10 IU/ml IL-2 and about 10 ug/ml peptide pools. The data were obtained in a study of vaccination and CD4 T cells after COVID-19. Background on the study: Overlapping peptides of the spike proteins of SARS-CoV-2, HCoV-NL63, HCoV-OC43 and HCoV-229E were used for cell stimulation.

The rearrangement uses TRBV27 and TRBJ2-2; 12 bases fit TRBD2. Material for sequencing was CD4+ T cells from blood, cultured in vitro. This TCR was recovered from a human donor who had recovered from COVID-19. As DNA, the CDR3 is TGTGCCAGCAGATCAGCTAGCGGGAGGGCTCGGACCGGGGAGCTGTTTTTT. Amino acid sequence: CASRSASGRARTGELFF.